The sequence of this T cell receptor (beta chain) was determined in a study of tumor and adjacent non-tumor tissue in lung cancer. This clonotype was detected many times. At one end the junction does not follow the germline gene, possibly because of a read error. The CDR3 runs to 13 residues. CDR1 DFQATT and CDR2 SNEGSKA come from the germline V gene (reference sequence). A modified ARM-PCR protocol with three rounds of nested PCR amplified TCRbeta. TCRdb itself ran the multiplex PCR reads through MiXCR, one entry per CDR3 protein. In the table there are over 110,000 distinct CDR3 sequences, around two thirds of which are singletons. No cell sorting was done before RNA was extracted from the tissue.

V and J are TRBV20-1 and TRBJ2-5; 9 bases align to TRBD2. Sequenced input: lung tumor tissue. The TCR sequence derives from a man in his 60s with small cell lung cancer. The CDR3 nucleotides read TGTCGACCCGGCGGGAGGGCTGGGGAGACCCAGTACTTC. This sequence encodes CRPGGRAGETQYF.